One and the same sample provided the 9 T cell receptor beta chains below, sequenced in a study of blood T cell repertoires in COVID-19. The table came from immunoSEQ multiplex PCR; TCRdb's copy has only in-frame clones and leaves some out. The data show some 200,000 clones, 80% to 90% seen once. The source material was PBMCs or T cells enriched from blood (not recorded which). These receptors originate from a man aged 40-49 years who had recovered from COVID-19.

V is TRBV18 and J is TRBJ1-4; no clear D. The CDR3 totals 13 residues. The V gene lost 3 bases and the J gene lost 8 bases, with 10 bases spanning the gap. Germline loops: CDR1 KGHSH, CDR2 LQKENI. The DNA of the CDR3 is TGTGCCAGCTCACCCCCTACGCGAGAAAAACTGTTTTTT. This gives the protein CASSPPTREKLFF.

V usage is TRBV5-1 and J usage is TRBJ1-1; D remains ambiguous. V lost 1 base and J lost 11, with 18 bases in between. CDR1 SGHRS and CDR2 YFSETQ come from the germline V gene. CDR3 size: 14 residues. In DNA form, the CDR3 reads TGCGCCAGCAGCTTGAAGCAGTCTTCCCCCGGGGCTTTCTTT. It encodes CASSLKQSSPGAFF. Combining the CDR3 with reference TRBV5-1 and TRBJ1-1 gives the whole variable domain KAGVTQTPRYLIKTRGQQVTLSCSPISGHRSVSWYQQTPGQGLQFLFEYFSETQRNKGNFPGRFSGRQFSNSRSEMNVSTLELGDSALYLCASSLKQSSPGAFFGQGTRLTVV.

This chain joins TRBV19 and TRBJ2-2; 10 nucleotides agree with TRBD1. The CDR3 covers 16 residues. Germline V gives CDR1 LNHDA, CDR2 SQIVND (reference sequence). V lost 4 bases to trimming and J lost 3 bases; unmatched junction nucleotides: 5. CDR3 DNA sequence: TGTGCCAGTAGTAATTCGGGACAGGGGTACACCGGGGAGCTGTTTTTT. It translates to CASSNSGQGYTGELFF. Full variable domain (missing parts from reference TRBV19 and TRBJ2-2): DGGITQSPKYLFRKEGQNVTLSCEQNLNHDAMYWYRQDPGQGLRLIYYSQIVNDFQKGDIAEGYSVSREKKESFPLTVTSAQKNPTAFYLCASSNSGQGYTGELFFGEGSRLTVL.

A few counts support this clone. DNA for the CDR3: TGTGCCACCAGTGGCGGGATTGGGAATGAGCAGTTCTTC. As protein: CATSGGIGNEQFF. The chain joins TRBV24-1 to TRBJ2-1; D perhaps matches TRBD2 (6 bases). In germline, CDR1 is KGHDR, CDR2 SFDVKD. This CDR3 spans 13 amino acids. Trimming cost V 5 bases and J 7 bases, with 11 bases left between them.

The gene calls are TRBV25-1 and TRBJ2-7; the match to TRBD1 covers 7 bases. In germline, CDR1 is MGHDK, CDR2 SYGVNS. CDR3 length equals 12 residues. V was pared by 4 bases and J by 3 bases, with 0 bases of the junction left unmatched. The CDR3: CASSGTGYEQYV. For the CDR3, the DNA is TGTGCCAGCAGTGGGACAGGCTACGAGCAGTACGTC.

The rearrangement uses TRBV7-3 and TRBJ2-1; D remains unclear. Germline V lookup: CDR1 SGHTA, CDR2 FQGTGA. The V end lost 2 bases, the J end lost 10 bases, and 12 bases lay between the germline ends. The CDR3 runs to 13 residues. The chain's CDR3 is CASSLWASEEQFF. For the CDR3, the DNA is TGTGCCAGCAGCTTATGGGCCTCCGAGGAGCAGTTCTTC.

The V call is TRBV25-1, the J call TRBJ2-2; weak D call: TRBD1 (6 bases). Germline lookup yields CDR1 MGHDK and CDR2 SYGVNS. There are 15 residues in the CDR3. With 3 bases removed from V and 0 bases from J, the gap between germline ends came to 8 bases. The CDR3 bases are TGTGCCAGCAGTGACGACAGGTCGAACACCGGGGAGCTGTTTTTT. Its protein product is CASSDDRSNTGELFF. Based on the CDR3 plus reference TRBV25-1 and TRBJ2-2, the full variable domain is EADIYQTPRYLVIGTGKKITLECSQTMGHDKMYWYQQDPGMELHLIHYSYGVNSTEKGDLSSESTVSRIRTEHFPLTLESARPSHTSQYLCASSDDRSNTGELFFGEGSRLTVL.

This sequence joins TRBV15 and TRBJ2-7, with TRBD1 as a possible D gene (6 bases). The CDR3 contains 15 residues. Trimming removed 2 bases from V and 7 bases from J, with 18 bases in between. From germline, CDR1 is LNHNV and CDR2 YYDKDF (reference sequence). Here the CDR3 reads CATSRTRGGTREQYF. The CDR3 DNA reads TGTGCCACCAGCAGAACCAGAGGGGGAACGCGAGAGCAGTACTTC.

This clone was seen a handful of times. The CDR3, as DNA: TGTGCCAGCTCAGACAGGGGCGAGGACAATGAGCAGTTCTTC. This codes for CASSDRGEDNEQFF. The chain carries TRBV18 and TRBJ2-1; 8 nucleotides agree with TRBD1. This CDR3 is 14 amino acids long. V lost 5 bases, J lost 5 bases, and 5 bases stayed unmatched. Germline CDR1 and CDR2: KGHSH and LQKENI.